The present TCR beta chain was sequenced within a study of Ad26.COV2.S vaccination and SARS-CoV-2 variants. General study results and limits: Estimates derived from TCR breadth and depth analyses may have underestimated total T cell responses. With respect to non-spike TCR breadth, vaccine and placebo recipients were similar.

The data were produced by immunoSEQ multiplex PCR, yet TCRdb's version contains in-frame clones alone and is incomplete. Found here are over 85,000 clones, over 70% of them singletons; the top ten hold around a sixth. This clone was observed a single time. Its antigen is currently unknown. This TCR was recovered from a human donor who had recovered from COVID-19. Specimen: peripheral blood, collected after recovery from COVID-19.

CDR3 bases: TGTGCCAGCCGGACAGGGGACTATGGCTACACCTTC. It is translated as CASRTGDYGYTF. The rearrangement uses TRBV6-5 and TRBJ1-2, with TRBD1 identical over 9 bases. This CDR3 spans 12 amino acids. V shed 8 bases, J shed 3 bases, and the junction held 1 base outside the gene matches. Germline V lookup: CDR1 MNHEY, CDR2 SVGAGI.